This T cell receptor beta chain was captured by sequencing in a study of T cells after yellow fever vaccination. The CDR3 is made up of 12 amino acids. CDR1 is SGHRS and CDR2 is YFSETQ in the germline V gene. Trimming stripped 6 bases from V and 4 bases from J, with 10 bases between. For this clonotype: Its target is unknown.

In making TCR cDNA, 5'RACE template switching added a universal primer site and UMIs to it. TCRdb redid the calling of the 5' RACE reads with MiXCR, one entry per CDR3 protein. Among hundreds of thousands of distinct CDR3 sequences listed, 7.5% to 9.5% were seen once. Whole-study results and caveats: The secondary T-cell response peaked on day 5, not day 15, but was weaker. Detected again after the booster were most primary-vaccination clones, at nearly 97% CD4 and approximately 90% CD8.

The chain links TRBV5-1 to TRBJ1-1; D is ambiguous. The sequencing here drew on CD4+ T cells sorted from PBMCs, taken 5 days after the yellow fever booster vaccination. This clonotype was obtained from a man younger than 30 who received the YFV17D yellow fever vaccine. The CDR3 sequence is CASKGDGTEAFF. CDR3 coding DNA: TGCGCCAGCAAAGGCGACGGCACTGAAGCTTTCTTT. The entire variable domain, with the rest obtained from reference TRBV5-1 and TRBJ1-1, is as follows: KAGVTQTPRYLIKTRGQQVTLSCSPISGHRSVSWYQQTPGQGLQFLFEYFSETQRNKGNFPGRFSGRQFSNSRSEMNVSTLELGDSALYLCASKGDGTEAFFGQGTRLTVV.